These 19 T cell receptor beta chains were sequenced from one sample in a study of blood T cell repertoires in COVID-19. The protocol was immunoSEQ multiplex PCR, while the TCRdb copy is restricted to in-frame clones and leaves out a portion. The profile shows around 170,000 clones, approximately 84% of them singletons. Sequenced material: PBMCs or T cells enriched from blood (not recorded which). The receptors derive from a man aged 50 to 60 who had recovered from COVID-19.

V usage is TRBV2 and J usage is TRBJ2-1; TRBD1 is a possible D gene (6 bases). The V gene lost 0 bases and the J gene lost 9 bases, with 15 bases spanning the gap. The CDR3 runs 15 residues. CDR1 is SNHLY and CDR2 is FYNNEI in the germline V gene. CDR3 in amino acids: CASSEASQGQTEQFF. The CDR3 coding sequence is TGTGCCAGCAGTGAAGCGAGTCAGGGGCAGACTGAGCAGTTCTTC.

This clone was observed a few times. The V gene is TRBV4-1, the J gene TRBJ2-7; maybe TRBD2 (7 bases). The germline V gene has CDR1 MGHRA and CDR2 YSYEKL. The CDR3 has 16 amino acids. Trimming took 2 bases from V and 1 from J, leaving 15 bases between them. CDR3 nucleotide sequence: TGCGCCAGCAGCCAAATTTGGGGGGGCGCATCCTACGAGCAGTACTTC. Translation: CASSQIWGGASYEQYF.

This clone was observed a handful of times. This rearrangement joins TRBV7-3 to TRBJ1-2, with D tentatively TRBD1 (5 bases). The CDR3 has 13 amino acids. V lost 1 base, J lost 8 bases, and 11 bases lay in between. Per the germline V gene, CDR1 is SGHTA and CDR2 is FQGTGA. The DNA of the CDR3 is TGTGCCAGCAGCTTAAGTCAGGGAGGAGGCTACACCTTC. Its protein product is CASSLSQGGGYTF.

The chain links TRBV18 to TRBJ2-5; 9 bases fit TRBD1. The germline CDR1 and CDR2 sequences are KGHSH and LQKENI. This CDR3 comprises 14 residues. The junction had 6 bases not matched to a gene; V was cut back by 6 bases and J by 4 bases. Here the CDR3 reads CASSPDRGGETQYF. CDR3 in DNA: TGTGCCAGCTCGCCGGACAGGGGCGGAGAGACCCAGTACTTC.

The genes are TRBV11-2 and TRBJ2-3; 10 positions match TRBD1. The germline V gene encodes CDR1 SGHAT and CDR2 FQNNGV. V shed 4 bases, J shed 3 bases, and the junction held 7 bases outside the gene matches. CDR3 length: 16 residues. The CDR3 sequence: CASSSAGTGDTDTQYF. In nucleotides, the CDR3 is TGTGCCAGCAGCTCCGCCGGGACAGGGGATACAGATACGCAGTATTTT.

This clone was seen a handful of times. The same CDR3 can be traced to other DNA sequences in this sample. The chain carries TRBV27 and TRBJ2-7; the D is unclear. Germline V gene data show CDR1 as MNHEY and CDR2 as SMNVEV (reference sequence). This CDR3 is built from 13 residues. The ends were cut back, 3 bases at V and 1 base at J, with 7 bases in the middle. The CDR3 DNA is TGTGCCAGCAGTTTCCCAGGATCCTACGAGCAGTACTTC. This translates into CASSFPGSYEQYF.

This clone was recorded a few times. This chain connects TRBV3-1 (or the pseudogene TRBV3-2) to TRBJ1-5, with 9 bases aligning to TRBD1. The length of the CDR3 is 13 residues. Unmatched junction bases numbered 4, after V lost 4 bases and J lost 9 bases. The germline V gene encodes CDR1 LGHDT and CDR2 YNNKEL (reference sequence). CDR3 coding DNA: TGTGCCAGCAGCCCAACAGGGGGCCCGCCCCAGCATTTT. Residues: CASSPTGGPPQHF.

The rearrangement joins TRBV29-1 to TRBJ1-2; 9 nucleotides align to TRBD1. CDR1 is SQVTM and CDR2 is ANQGSEA in the germline V gene. Trimming took 6 bases from V and 8 from J; bases not matched to a gene: 4. The length of the CDR3 is 11 residues. CDR3: CSVPGTGGYTF. The CDR3 nucleotides are TGCAGCGTGCCCGGGACAGGGGGCTACACCTTC.

This chain uses TRBV2 with TRBJ2-7; possibly TRBD2 for D (5 bases). This CDR3 has 13 amino acids. CDR1 is SNHLY and CDR2 is FYNNEI in the germline V gene. V was clipped by 8 bases and J by 7 bases, with 18 bases between them. The CDR3 DNA reads TGTGCCAGCGACCCTGACGGAGGTAGAGAGCAGTACTTC. Translation: CASDPDGGREQYF. Using reference TRBV2 and TRBJ2-7 for the parts outside the CDR3, the full variable domain is EPEVTQTPSHQVTQMGQEVILRCVPISNHLYFYWYRQILGQKVEFLVSFYNNEISEKSEIFDDQFSVERPDGSNFTLKIRSTKLEDSAMYFCASDPDGGREQYFGPGTRLTVT.

The V call is TRBV9, the J call TRBJ2-5; 8 bases fit TRBD2. CDR3 length: 17 amino acids. The ends lost 1 base at V and 1 base at J; junction bases unmatched: 9. Germline V CDR1 and CDR2: SGDLS, YYNGEE. In DNA, the CDR3 is TGTGCCAGCAGCGTATCGGGAGGCGGGGGGATCCAAGAGACCCAGTACTTC. Its protein is CASSVSGGGGIQETQYF. Full variable domain (rest looked up from reference TRBV9 and TRBJ2-5): DSGVTQTPKHLITATGQRVTLRCSPRSGDLSVYWYQQSLDQGLQFLIQYYNGEERAKGNILERFSAQQFPDLHSELNLSSLELGDSALYFCASSVSGGGGIQETQYFGPGTRLLVL.

This chain joins TRBV29-1 and TRBJ2-7; no reliable D call. Trimming took off 3 bases at V and 6 bases at J, with 9 bases between the two ends. CDR3 length equals 11 residues. Germline CDR1 and CDR2: SQVTM and ANQGSEA. CDR3 nucleotides: TGCAGCGTTGAGATGGGCCTCGAGCAGTACTTC. Protein: CSVEMGLEQYF.

The rearrangement joins TRBV6-6 to TRBJ1-5; the D is unclear. The CDR3 is 13 amino acids. The germline V gene encodes CDR1 MNHNY and CDR2 SVGAGI (reference sequence). Deletions cut 8 bases from V and 0 bases from J, with 8 bases between. The CDR3 DNA follows: TGTGCCAGCTATCTCGGTAGCAATCAGCCCCAGCATTTT. Translation gives CASYLGSNQPQHF.

V is TRBV2 and J is TRBJ1-2, with D uncertain. Germline CDR1 and CDR2: SNHLY and FYNNEI. There are 15 residues in the CDR3. V gave up 2 bases and J gave up 5 bases, with 15 bases separating them. The CDR3 DNA reads TGTGCCAGCAGTGAAAGAGCAGGTGGAGGGTATGGCTACACCTTC. Protein sequence: CASSERAGGGYGYTF.

The chain uses TRBV28 and TRBJ2-2; D is possibly TRBD1 (5 bases). CDR1 and CDR2 from the germline V gene are MDHEN and SYDVKM. The ends were cut back, 2 bases at V and 4 bases at J, with 8 bases in the middle. CDR3 length: 14 amino acids. The chain's CDR3 is CASSLRQFTGELFF. DNA of the CDR3: TGTGCCAGCAGTTTACGACAGTTCACCGGGGAGCTGTTTTTT. The whole variable domain, filled in from reference TRBV28 and TRBJ2-2, reads DVKVTQSSRYLVKRTGEKVFLECVQDMDHENMFWYRQDPGLGLRLIYFSYDVKMKEKGDIPEGYSVSREKKERFSLILESASTNQTSMYLCASSLRQFTGELFFGEGSRLTVL.

The chain joins TRBV30 to TRBJ1-2; the D is unclear. The CDR3 is 13 amino acids. Per germline, CDR1 GTSNPN and CDR2 SVGIG (reference sequence). The germline V and J ends were trimmed by 5 bases and 8 bases, with 18 bases remaining between them. CDR3 nucleotides: TGTGCCTGGTCGGGAGTGTCCTCGGGCGGCTACACCTTC. This translates into CAWSGVSSGGYTF.

This sequence joins TRBV4-1 and TRBJ2-7, with D hard to call. This CDR3 is built from 17 residues. V was cut by 1 base and J by 0 bases, with 16 bases left in between. Germline V lookup: CDR1 MGHRA, CDR2 YSYEKL. CDR3 coding DNA: TGCGCCAGCAGCCAAGTTCTGAAGATGAGGAGCTCCTACGAGCAGTACTTC. Translation: CASSQVLKMRSSYEQYF.

The chain has TRBV5-6 and TRBJ1-2; 7 bases map to TRBD1. The CDR3 is made up of 14 amino acids. The germline V gene encodes CDR1 SGHDT and CDR2 YYEEEE. V was clipped by 0 bases and J by 5 bases; unmatched bases: 4. CDR3 nucleotides: TGTGCCAGCAGCTTGGCGGTCAGGGGGTATGGCTACACCTTC. Translation: CASSLAVRGYGYTF.

This clone was seen once. The chain carries TRBV10-3 and TRBJ2-7; 12 bases match TRBD2. Germline trimming cut 0 bases from V and 4 bases from J; bases unmatched to any gene: 7. Germline V gives CDR1 ENHRY, CDR2 SYGVKD. There are 17 residues in the CDR3. CDR3 DNA sequence: TGTGCCATCAGTGAGTCGAGCCCTAGCGGGGGGGGGTACGAGCAGTACTTC. It translates to CAISESSPSGGGYEQYF.

The genes are TRBV6-5 and TRBJ1-2; D perhaps matches TRBD1 (5 bases). The CDR3 totals 14 residues. The ends were cut back, 2 bases at V and 3 bases at J, with 10 bases in the middle. The germline V gene has CDR1 MNHEY and CDR2 SVGAGI. Here the CDR3 DNA reads TGTGCCAGCAGTTACCCGAAAGGGGACTATGGCTACACCTTC. This gives the protein CASSYPKGDYGYTF.